This T cell receptor (beta chain) originates from a study of blood T cell repertoires in COVID-19. About the research overall: Material from acute and convalescent COVID-19 was sourced from the United States, Italy and Spain.

Source study methods: Reference gene primer amplification in the assay estimated nucleated cell counts. Profiled with immunoSEQ multiplex PCR; TCRdb holds only in-frame clones, not every one. V and J calls plus clone size are reproduced from that table; the DNA served to infer D and trimming. The sample yields about 190,000 clones, about 87% seen once. Trimming cost V 5 bases and J 1 base, with 12 bases left between them. Germline V gives CDR1 SGHNT, CDR2 YYREEE (reference sequence). The CDR3 totals 14 residues. The chain couples TRBV5-4 to TRBJ1-1; D gene uncertain. The sequence was collected from a woman aged 30 to 39 with acute or convalescent COVID-19. Material: peripheral blood. The CDR3 loop is CASRMAGENTEAFF. DNA for the CDR3: TGTGCCAGCAGAATGGCCGGGGAGAACACTGAAGCTTTCTTT.